Following are 25 T cell receptor beta chains from one sample sequenced in a study of blood T cell repertoires in COVID-19. The protocol was immunoSEQ multiplex PCR, while the TCRdb copy is restricted to in-frame clones and leaves out a portion. The table lists fewer than 200,000 clones, around 72% of them singletons, with under 3.5% in the top ten. Input material: peripheral blood. The receptors come from an elderly woman with acute or convalescent COVID-19.

This clone has just one count. The V and J genes are TRBV6-1 and TRBJ1-2; D gene ambiguous. The CDR3 is 12 amino acids. Trimming left V 3 bases short and J 3 bases short, with 5 bases between. Looked up from germline, CDR1 is MNHNS and CDR2 is SASEGT. CDR3 residues: CASSEQYYGYTF. The CDR3 bases are TGTGCCAGCAGTGAGCAGTACTATGGCTACACCTTC.

CDR3 coding DNA: TGTGCCAGCTGTCCGGGACAGGGTCGTCGGGAGCAGTACTTC. The encoded protein is CASCPGQGRREQYF. The J gene is TRBJ2-7, the V gene TRBV6-5, with 9 bases fitting TRBD1. Unmatched junction bases numbered 12, after V lost 8 bases and J lost 7 bases. Germline values: CDR1 MNHEY, CDR2 SVGAGI. The CDR3 is 14 residues long.

J is TRBJ2-1 and V is TRBV4-1; 10 nucleotides line up with TRBD2. This CDR3 has 18 residues. V dropped 0 bases and J dropped 4; count of bases not matched to a gene: 9. Germline assignment: CDR1 MGHRA and CDR2 YSYEKL. The CDR3 bases are TGCGCCAGCAGCCAAGATCTCCCCGGACTAGCGGATTACAATGAGCAGTTCTTC. It codes for CASSQDLPGLADYNEQFF.

The V call is TRBV5-1, the J call TRBJ2-4; 9 bases are shared with TRBD2. V was clipped by 2 bases and J by 8 bases; unmatched bases: 8. CDR1 and CDR2 from the germline V gene are SGHRS and YFSETQ. The CDR3 has 15 amino acids. CDR3 nucleotides: TGCGCCAGCAGCTTCGTCTCCGCGGGAGGGGACATTCAGTACTTC. Translated, it gives CASSFVSAGGDIQYF.

This clone was recorded a few times. The V and J genes are TRBV12-3 or TRBV12-4 and TRBJ2-1, with 7 bases aligning to TRBD2. Losses at the gene ends were 6 bases for V and 12 bases for J; bases not matched to a gene: 11. This CDR3 region has 13 residues. CDR3 coding DNA: TGTGCCAGCAGCCACCGGGACTACCGTGGGCAGTTCTTC. Translated: CASSHRDYRGQFF.

V usage is TRBV19 and J usage is TRBJ2-4; 8 bases are shared with TRBD1. This CDR3 is 14 amino acids long. In germline, CDR1 is LNHDA, CDR2 SQIVND (reference sequence). The V gene end was trimmed by 4 bases and the J gene end by 1 base; junction bases not matched to a gene: 0. The DNA for the CDR3 is TGTGCCAGTAGTAGACAGGGGGCCAAAAACATTCAGTACTTC. The encoded protein is CASSRQGAKNIQYF.

This chain links TRBV5-5 with TRBJ2-7; perhaps TRBD1 as D (5 bases). The CDR3 length is 16 residues. Per germline, CDR1 SGHKS and CDR2 YYEKEE (reference sequence). V was shortened by 4 bases and J by 2 bases, with 19 bases between the two germline ends. The CDR3 protein is CASSVGALDPAYEQYF. CDR3 sequence (DNA): TGTGCCAGCAGCGTAGGGGCCCTTGACCCAGCCTACGAGCAGTACTTC.

The rearrangement links TRBV6-5 to TRBJ1-2; D not resolved. Trimming removed 1 base from V and 4 bases from J, with 10 bases in between. The CDR3 loop spans 14 amino acids. In germline, CDR1 is MNHEY, CDR2 SVGAGI. The CDR3 here is CASSYFGDGYGYTF. The CDR3 bases are TGTGCCAGCAGTTACTTCGGGGATGGCTATGGCTACACCTTC.

This chain links TRBV18 with TRBJ2-3; D is perhaps TRBD1 (5 bases). V lost 6 bases and J lost 9, with 16 bases in between. The length of the CDR3 is 13 residues. From germline, CDR1 is KGHSH and CDR2 LQKENI. The CDR3 protein is CASSRQGDGTQYF. DNA for the CDR3: TGTGCCAGCTCTCGTCAGGGCGACGGAACGCAGTATTTT.

In this sample, this clone turned up a few times. This sequence joins TRBV28 and TRBJ2-7; TRBD1 agrees at 9 bases. CDR1 is MDHEN and CDR2 is SYDVKM in the germline V gene. The CDR3 spans 16 residues. The trim removed 2 bases at V and 4 bases at J, leaving 9 bases unmatched. The CDR3 region has the DNA TGTGCCAGCAGTTTAGGTACGGGACAGGGATGGTACGAGCAGTACTTC. This sequence encodes CASSLGTGQGWYEQYF.

The chain recombines TRBV5-4 with TRBJ2-2, with a tentative D call TRBD1 (5 bases). The V gene lost 5 bases and the J gene lost 4 bases, with 12 bases spanning the gap. The CDR3 is 14 amino acids. CDR1 and CDR2 (germline): SGHNT, YYREEE (reference sequence). CDR3 sequence (DNA): TGTGCCAGCAGAAGGCAGGGTGGCACCGGGGAGCTGTTTTTT. Protein: CASRRQGGTGELFF.

The genes are TRBV11-2 and TRBJ2-7; TRBD2 matches at 9 bases. CDR1 is SGHAT and CDR2 is FQNNGV in the germline V gene. The V segment lost 5 bases and the J segment 5 bases; nucleotides outside the gene matches: 13. The CDR3 loop spans 16 amino acids. The CDR3 DNA follows: TGTGCCAGCAGCCCCCTCTCAGCGGGAGGTCTTCACGAGCAGTACTTC. Its protein is CASSPLSAGGLHEQYF.

The gene calls are TRBV10-3 and TRBJ2-3; D perhaps matches TRBD1 (5 bases). The germline V and J ends were trimmed by 6 bases and 5 bases, with 9 bases remaining between them. The CDR3 loop spans 12 amino acids. Looked up from germline, CDR1 is ENHRY and CDR2 is SYGVKD. The CDR3 spells CAISQGEDTQYF. DNA for the CDR3: TGTGCCATCAGCCAAGGGGAAGATACGCAGTATTTT.

The chain uses TRBV5-1 and TRBJ1-1, with TRBD1 matching 7 bases. J lost 1 base, V lost 4 bases, and 7 bases had no gene match. The CDR3 covers 15 residues. Looked up from germline, CDR1 is SGHRS and CDR2 is YFSETQ. This CDR3 reads CASSRTGGGNTEAFF. CDR3 nucleotide sequence: TGCGCCAGCAGCAGGACAGGAGGCGGGAACACTGAAGCTTTCTTT.

This chain uses TRBV14 with TRBJ2-6; D may be TRBD1 (6 bases). Germline assignment: CDR1 SGHDN and CDR2 FVKESK. The CDR3 runs to 17 residues. Trimming pared 5 bases from V and 0 bases from J, leaving 14 bases between. The CDR3 reads CASSGWGRLSGANVLTF. The CDR3 region has the DNA TGTGCCAGCAGCGGGTGGGGGCGACTCTCTGGGGCCAACGTCCTGACTTTC.

A remark on this clone: Different DNA sequences within this sample yield the same CDR3. The gene calls are TRBV10-3 and TRBJ2-5; 13 bases are a match to TRBD2. With 4 bases clipped from V and 5 bases from J, the junction kept 4 bases outside the gene matches. Per the germline V gene, CDR1 is ENHRY and CDR2 is SYGVKD. The CDR3 sequence is 15 residues long. The CDR3 protein is CAISVGLAGVETQYF. CDR3 sequence (DNA): TGTGCCATCAGTGTAGGACTAGCGGGAGTTGAGACCCAGTACTTC.

This CDR3 reads CASTDGQGAIYEQYF. DNA of the CDR3: TGTGCCAGCACCGACGGACAGGGGGCCATCTACGAGCAGTACTTC. The rearrangement links TRBV6-5 to TRBJ2-7; 11 bases match TRBD1. There are 15 residues in the CDR3. V lost 7 bases and J lost 3; bases outside the gene matches: 8. Germline V gene data show CDR1 as MNHEY and CDR2 as SVGAGI.

The rearrangement links TRBV5-1 to TRBJ2-5; 9 bases are a match to TRBD1. The length of the CDR3 is 15 residues. The trim removed 4 bases at V and 4 bases at J, leaving 8 bases unmatched. Germline CDR1 reads SGHRS; CDR2 reads YFSETQ. The CDR3 protein is CASSGLQGASETQYF. CDR3 nucleotide sequence: TGCGCCAGCAGCGGGCTACAGGGGGCTTCAGAGACCCAGTACTTC.

This clone was detected once. This chain joins TRBV4-2 and TRBJ1-2; weak D call: TRBD1 (5 bases). The CDR3 covers 16 residues. V lost 0 bases, J lost 1 base, and 12 bases lay in between. The germline V gene has CDR1 LGHNA and CDR2 YNFKEQ. CDR3 nucleotides: TGTGCCAGCAGCCAAGATGGGGCGAATAATAACTATGGCTACACCTTC. This encodes CASSQDGANNNYGYTF.

The rearrangement links TRBV2 to TRBJ1-1; D unclear. CDR1 and CDR2 (germline): SNHLY, FYNNEI. The CDR3 loop spans 13 amino acids. The V end was cut by 3 bases, the J end by 2 bases, with 7 bases between. CDR3: CASSDRKNTEAFF. As DNA, the CDR3 is TGTGCCAGCAGTGACAGAAAAAACACTGAAGCTTTCTTT.

The V and J genes are TRBV5-1 and TRBJ2-5, with D possibly matching TRBD2 (5 bases). V gave up 4 bases and J gave up 1 base, with 17 bases separating them. CDR1 SGHRS and CDR2 YFSETQ come from the germline V gene. This CDR3 spans 16 amino acids. CDR3: CASSNLLGGGQETQYF. In DNA form, the CDR3 reads TGCGCCAGCAGCAACCTACTAGGTGGCGGCCAAGAGACCCAGTACTTC.

The chain has TRBV6-2 or TRBV6-3 and TRBJ1-5; D perhaps matches TRBD1 (6 bases). This CDR3 is built from 15 residues. Trimming removed 6 bases from V and 6 bases from J, with 18 bases in between. Germline V gene data show CDR1 as MNHEY and CDR2 as SVGEGT. Here the CDR3 reads CASSRGGGTAQPQHF. CDR3 bases: TGTGCCAGCAGCCGAGGGGGGGGGACGGCTCAGCCCCAGCATTTT.

The rearrangement uses TRBV11-3 and TRBJ2-5; 7 bases map to TRBD2. The length of the CDR3 is 15 residues. The ends lost 1 base at V and 6 bases at J; junction bases unmatched: 8. In germline, CDR1 is SGHNT, CDR2 YENEEA. CDR3 in DNA: TGTGCCAGCAGCTTAGGGGCGGGAGCTCAGCAGACCCAGTACTTC. Its translation is CASSLGAGAQQTQYF. The complete variable domain, with remaining parts taken from reference TRBV11-3 and TRBJ2-5, reads EAGVVQSPRYKIIEKKQPVAFWCNPISGHNTLYWYLQNLGQGPELLIRYENEEAVDDSQLPKDRFSAERLKGVDSTLKIQPAELGDSAVYLCASSLGAGAQQTQYFGPGTRLLVL.

The table lists this clone with many counts. The chain is built from TRBV12-3 or TRBV12-4 and TRBJ2-2; no reliable D call. V lost 5 bases, J lost 6 bases, and 10 bases lay in between. This CDR3 has 13 amino acids. The CDR3 reads CASSTTESGELFF. Here the CDR3 DNA reads TGTGCCAGCAGTACCACAGAGTCCGGGGAGCTGTTTTTT.

The chain has TRBV5-1 and TRBJ1-5, with D unresolved. V was clipped by 0 bases and J by 1 base, with 8 bases between them. Germline V gene data show CDR1 as SGHRS and CDR2 as YFSETQ. CDR3 size: 15 residues. CDR3 DNA sequence: TGCGCCAGCAGCTTGGCCCCGGGAAGCAATCAGCCCCAGCATTTT. It encodes CASSLAPGSNQPQHF.